Listed below are T cell receptor beta chains from one sample, sequenced in a study of control samples from healthy donors and cancer patients. TCRdb keeps only in-frame clones here, not all; method: immunoSEQ multiplex PCR. The table has tens of thousands of clones, around 84% seen once. Sequenced: PBMCs. Receptor source: a woman aged 50 to 65 with lung cancer. CDR3s include the opening cysteine and the closing phenylalanine or tryptophan.

>TRBJ2-2|TRBV7-9
CASSLVVGSGELFF
>TRBJ1-2|TRBV7-9
CASSLLTDYYGYTF
>TRBJ1-2|TRBV28
CASSFGFSRDSQGGYTF
>TRBJ1-1|TRBV3-1/TRBV3-2
CASSYRNTEAFF
>TRBJ1-6|TRBV13
CASSYMAFSDNSPLHF
>TRBJ1-6|TRBV5-1
CASSSGSTGKSSYNSPLHF
>TRBJ1-2|TRBV7-2
CASSPLLEGNYGYTF
>TRBJ2-6|TRBV3-1/TRBV3-2
CASSQVGGGVGANVLTF
>TRBJ1-2|TRBV29-1
CSVAEATLNYGYTF
>TRBJ2-3|TRBV2
CASSDSSGATDTQYF
>TRBJ1-3|TRBV7-9
CASSIDVTIYF
>TRBJ2-1|TRBV7-2
CASSLISSYNEQFF
>TRBJ1-4|TRBV9
CASSIQGSTNEKLFF
>TRBJ2-2|TRBV28
CASSRGQVHTGELFF
>TRBJ2-3|TRBV12-3/TRBV12-4
CASSLASTDTQYF
>TRBJ1-5|TRBV11-2
CASSFSVGQPQHF
>TRBJ1-2|TRBV2
CASNEGGSQYGYTF
>TRBJ1-2|TRBV18
CASSPPGQGPNMGGYTF
>TRBJ2-5|TRBV11-2
CASSLRQGAIGETQYF
>TRBJ1-3|TRBV11-2
CASSGGAGGNTIYF
>TRBJ1-5|TRBV2
CASEDREDYSNQPQHF
>TRBJ1-4|TRBV27
CASSSPSGGREKLFF
>TRBJ2-7|TRBV9
CASSPTGFGYEQYF
>TRBJ1-5|TRBV2
CASSGGELNQPQHF
>TRBJ1-2|TRBV11-2
CASSLDALAGYGYTF
>TRBJ1-1|TRBV5-1
CASSLVGGVEWTEAFF
>TRBJ2-7|TRBV5-1
CASSALDAGFYEQYF
>TRBJ2-1|TRBV7-2
CASSDGHLRYNEQFF
>TRBJ2-3|TRBV20-1
CSATHTDTQYF
>TRBJ1-1|TRBV3-1/TRBV3-2
CASSSGTGFDEAFF
>TRBJ2-1|TRBV11-2
CASSLAGVNEQFF
>TRBJ1-2|TRBV7-9
CASSSPGQGADYGYTF
>TRBJ1-4|TRBV3-1/TRBV3-2
CASSQEIVVRQNNEKLFF
>TRBJ1-1|TRBV2
CASSEIRGNTEAFF
>TRBJ2-2|TRBV18
CASSQRRTANTGELFF
>TRBJ1-1|TRBV28
CASSLGTSNTEAFF
>TRBJ1-5|TRBV6-2/TRBV6-3
CASSTVNQPQHF
>TRBJ2-1|TRBV6-2/TRBV6-3
CASSWRDRGEQFF
>TRBJ1-6|TRBV18
CASSPSPHSPLHF
>TRBJ1-2|TRBV6-1
CASSEAPRNYGYTF
>TRBJ2-7|TRBV5-4
CASSRQEGMTYEQYF
>TRBJ1-6|TRBV5-1
CASSPDSFSPLHF
>TRBJ2-3|TRBV10-1
CASSDLGGQYF
>TRBJ1-1|TRBV27
CASSPLAGGNTEAFF
>TRBJ2-7|TRBV30
CAWSVGRVGEQYF
>TRBJ2-7|TRBV7-2
CASSWDRDRAYEQYF
>TRBJ2-3|TRBV29-1
CSVADGADTQYF
>TRBJ2-3|TRBV7-3
CASSGQAPDTQYF
>TRBJ1-5|TRBV6-1
CASSESRNQPQHF
>TRBJ1-5|TRBV12-5
CASGGQGFEPQHF
>TRBJ1-1|TRBV11-3
CASTGQTNTEAFF